These 2 T cell receptor beta chains share one sample of origin, sequenced in a study of tumor-infiltrating lymphocytes in primary liver carcinoma. Extraction also yielded germline DNA, while blood RNA was obtained from unsorted whole blood. Starting material of around 490 ng total RNA yielded TCR beta cDNA via a constant-region primer. Three nested multiplex PCR rounds of slightly modified ARM-PCR generated TCR beta libraries. Use of TRBV1-TRBV30 forward primers with a C-beta reverse primer characterized the first two PCR rounds, which lasted roughly 9 cycles each. MiXCR, run by TCRdb on the multiplex PCR reads, gives a single entry per CDR3 protein. The data hold fewer than 350,000 distinct CDR3 sequences, with approximately 65% observed a single time. Sequenced: peripheral blood. The source is a man in his forties with primary liver carcinoma and hepatitis B virus infection.

The table lists this clonotype with many counts. The chain combines TRBV12-3 or TRBV12-4 with TRBJ1-1; D uncertain. The CDR3 spans 13 residues. Trimming removed 1 base at V and 3 bases at J, with 6 bases between. The CDR3 loop is CASSLVSDTEAFF. CDR3 nucleotide sequence: TGTGCCAGCAGTTTAGTATCGGACACTGAAGCTTTCTTT.

This clonotype showed up many times. The chain employs TRBV11-1 and TRBJ1-2; D might be TRBD1 (5 bases). Trimming removed 5 bases from V and 2 bases from J, with 9 bases in between. Germline-derived CDR1 and CDR2 are SGHAT and FQDESV (reference sequence). The length of the CDR3 is 13 residues. For the CDR3, the DNA is TGTGCCAGCAGCCTGGACATCAACTATGGCTACACCTTC. It is translated as CASSLDINYGYTF.